These 20 T cell receptor beta chains were all obtained from the same sample, sequenced in a study of cytomegalovirus exposure and HLA in healthy donors. Generated by immunoSEQ multiplex PCR, the TCRdb table keeps only in-frame clones and is missing some. This table holds 150,000 or so clones, around nine tenths found once. The sequencing sample was made of PBMCs. The receptors here all came from a young man in good health and CMV-seropositive.

The rearrangement joins TRBV4-3 to TRBJ1-6; 10 positions match TRBD1. The V gene end was trimmed by 4 bases and the J gene end by 7 bases; junction bases not matched to a gene: 16. The CDR3 sequence is 19 residues long. Germline V CDR1 and CDR2: LGHNA, YSLEER. CDR3 protein: CASSLRPPGTGVTNSPLHF. CDR3 bases: TGCGCCAGCAGCCTACGCCCCCCCGGGACAGGGGTAACAAATTCACCCCTCCACTTT.

The J gene is TRBJ1-1, the V gene TRBV28, with 8 bases lining up with TRBD1. The V segment lost 5 bases and the J segment 5 bases; nucleotides outside the gene matches: 10. The CDR3 runs to 15 residues. Germline loops: CDR1 MDHEN, CDR2 SYDVKM. In DNA form, the CDR3 reads TGTGCCAGCAGTACCAGGGGGCGAGTAGAGACTGAAGCTTTCTTT. Its protein is CASSTRGRVETEAFF. The complete variable domain, with remaining parts taken from reference TRBV28 and TRBJ1-1, reads DVKVTQSSRYLVKRTGEKVFLECVQDMDHENMFWYRQDPGLGLRLIYFSYDVKMKEKGDIPEGYSVSREKKERFSLILESASTNQTSMYLCASSTRGRVETEAFFGQGTRLTVV.

The J gene is TRBJ2-1, the V gene TRBV18, with 10 nucleotides matching TRBD2. This CDR3 comprises 16 residues. V lost 3 bases to trimming and J lost 7 bases; unmatched junction nucleotides: 9. Germline V gene lookup returns CDR1 KGHSH and CDR2 LQKENI. CDR3 amino acids: CASSPSVAGGRNEQFF. The CDR3 DNA sequence: TGTGCCAGCTCACCGTCGGTAGCGGGGGGACGTAATGAGCAGTTCTTC. Complete variable domain (other parts from reference TRBV18 and TRBJ2-1): NAGVMQNPRHLVRRRGQEARLRCSPMKGHSHVYWYRQLPEEGLKFMVYLQKENIIDESGMPKERFSAEFPKEGPSILRIQQVVRGDSAAYFCASSPSVAGGRNEQFFGPGTRLTVL.

This rearrangement joins TRBV6-1 to TRBJ1-1; D unclear. CDR3 size: 12 residues. Per the germline V gene, CDR1 is MNHNS and CDR2 is SASEGT. The V end was cut by 4 bases, the J end by 7 bases, with 10 bases between. CDR3 bases: TGTGCCAGCAGTGTCCGTGCAGTTGAAGCTTTCTTT. Translated: CASSVRAVEAFF.

This sequence joins TRBV4-1 and TRBJ2-1; 7 bases align to TRBD1. This CDR3 has 15 residues. V lost 3 bases, J lost 9 bases, and 11 bases stayed unmatched. Germline V gives CDR1 MGHRA, CDR2 YSYEKL. DNA of the CDR3: TGCGCCAGCAGCCAGACCGGGACAGCCTCTCGTGAGCAGTTCTTC. Translation gives CASSQTGTASREQFF.

The V and J genes are TRBV9 and TRBJ2-5; 16 bases are shared with TRBD2. The CDR3 is 14 residues long. Losses at the gene ends were 2 bases for V and 12 bases for J; bases not matched to a gene: 4. Germline CDR1 and CDR2: SGDLS and YYNGEE. Written as DNA, the CDR3 is TGTGCCAGCAGCGTGGGACTAGCGGGAGGGCCGGAGTACTTC. Protein product: CASSVGLAGGPEYF.

The V and J genes are TRBV13 and TRBJ2-2, with 10 bases identical to TRBD2. The CDR3 sequence is 16 residues long. Per germline, CDR1 PRHDT and CDR2 FYEKMQ (reference sequence). J lost 4 bases, V lost 7 bases, and 9 bases had no gene match. CDR3 region: CASTKSSGGRTGELFF. The CDR3 DNA is TGTGCCAGCACCAAATCTAGCGGGGGCCGCACCGGGGAGCTGTTTTTT.

The chain links TRBV9 to TRBJ2-1; maybe TRBD2 (6 bases). The germline gives CDR1 SGDLS, CDR2 YYNGEE. V was clipped by 2 bases and J by 9 bases, with 6 bases between them. The CDR3 runs 11 residues. The CDR3 DNA is TGTGCCAGCAGCGTCGGGGGTGAGCAGTTCTTC. It codes for CASSVGGEQFF.

V usage is TRBV2 and J usage is TRBJ1-1; no firm D call. Germline CDR1 and CDR2: SNHLY and FYNNEI. V was pared by 2 bases and J by 6 bases, with 10 bases between. The CDR3 consists of 13 residues. The CDR3 DNA is TGTGCCAGCAGTGAAACCCGGGGTCCTGAAGCTTTCTTT. Protein: CASSETRGPEAFF.

The J gene is TRBJ2-7, the V gene TRBV28, with TRBD2 matching 8 bases. Germline CDR1 reads MDHEN; CDR2 reads SYDVKM. The CDR3 extends over 16 amino acids. Trimming removed 1 base from V and 9 bases from J; junction bases left unmatched: 14. CDR3 region: CASSLFLDGRAWVQYF. CDR3 nucleotide sequence: TGTGCCAGCAGTTTATTCCTTGACGGGAGGGCCTGGGTGCAGTACTTC. Combining the CDR3 with reference TRBV28 and TRBJ2-7 gives the whole variable domain DVKVTQSSRYLVKRTGEKVFLECVQDMDHENMFWYRQDPGLGLRLIYFSYDVKMKEKGDIPEGYSVSREKKERFSLILESASTNQTSMYLCASSLFLDGRAWVQYFGPGTRLTVT.

V gene TRBV6-5 combines with J gene TRBJ1-3; TRBD1 matches 7 bases. Germline assignment: CDR1 MNHEY and CDR2 SVGAGI. The CDR3 is 15 amino acids. The V segment lost 2 bases and the J segment 2 bases; nucleotides outside the gene matches: 3. The CDR3 sequence is CASSYLTGTGNTIYF. The CDR3 DNA sequence: TGTGCCAGCAGTTACCTGACAGGGACTGGAAACACCATATATTTT.

The J gene is TRBJ2-2, the V gene TRBV29-1; 7 positions agree with TRBD1. CDR1 is SQVTM and CDR2 is ANQGSEA in the germline V gene. The V segment lost 6 bases and the J segment 5 bases; nucleotides outside the gene matches: 6. The CDR3 covers 13 residues. The CDR3 coding sequence is TGCAGCGTCCCCAGGGGGTTAACCGGGGAGCTGTTTTTT. Translated, it gives CSVPRGLTGELFF.

The chain uses TRBV4-1 and TRBJ2-5; 9 bases align to TRBD2. V trimming: 4 bases; J trimming: 5 bases; junction bases outside the gene matches: 8. CDR3 length: 15 residues. Germline-derived CDR1 and CDR2 are MGHRA and YSYEKL. The CDR3 DNA reads as TGCGCCAGCAGCCTTCAGACTAGCGGTTGGGAGACCCAGTACTTC. This translates into CASSLQTSGWETQYF.

The V call is TRBV7-2, the J call TRBJ1-2; perhaps TRBD1 as D (6 bases). V was trimmed by 1 base and J by 4 bases, leaving 13 bases between them. The CDR3 spans 15 residues. Per germline, CDR1 SGHTA and CDR2 FQGNSA. The CDR3: CASSLDPGAPYGYTF. The CDR3 DNA is TGTGCCAGCAGCTTAGACCCAGGGGCCCCCTATGGCTACACCTTC.

The CDR3 DNA sequence: TGTGCCAGCCACAGGGTCCGCTACGAGCAGTACTTC. The encoded protein is CASHRVRYEQYF. The chain carries TRBV28 and TRBJ2-7, with D possibly being TRBD1 (6 bases). CDR3 length equals 12 residues. The germline V gene encodes CDR1 MDHEN and CDR2 SYDVKM. V was pared by 8 bases and J by 3 bases, with 11 bases between.

This chain joins TRBV29-1 and TRBJ2-7; 14 bases line up with TRBD2. Germline-derived CDR1 and CDR2 are SQVTM and ANQGSEA. With 6 bases clipped from V and 2 bases from J, the junction kept 3 bases outside the gene matches. The length of the CDR3 is 14 residues. The CDR3 reads CSVRGLAGAYEQYF. The CDR3, as DNA: TGCAGCGTGCGGGGACTAGCGGGGGCCTACGAGCAGTACTTC.

The chain is built from TRBV7-9 and TRBJ1-6; D remains unclear. The CDR3 runs 15 residues. The germline CDR1 and CDR2 sequences are SEHNR and FQNEAQ (reference sequence). V was pared by 4 bases and J by 7 bases, with 14 bases between. The CDR3 loop is CASSSSNSPNSPLHF. CDR3 in DNA: TGTGCCAGCAGCTCATCGAACTCACCGAATTCACCCCTCCACTTT.

The V and J genes are TRBV11-2 and TRBJ2-7, with D possibly being TRBD2 (6 bases). Germline V gives CDR1 SGHAT, CDR2 FQNNGV. Trimming pared 4 bases from V and 0 bases from J, leaving 16 bases between. The CDR3 loop spans 16 amino acids. CDR3 nucleotide sequence: TGTGCCAGCAGCTCAAAATTCGGGAGCCTCTCCTACGAGCAGTACTTC. It translates to CASSSKFGSLSYEQYF.

The chain has TRBV5-1 and TRBJ2-7; D may be TRBD2 (5 bases). V shed 0 bases and J shed 4 bases, with 14 bases lying between them. The CDR3 spans 15 residues. The V gene's germline CDR1 is SGHRS and CDR2 YFSETQ. CDR3 sequence reads: CASSLARGGEYEQYF. The CDR3 region has the DNA TGCGCCAGCAGCTTGGCGCGAGGAGGAGAGTACGAGCAGTACTTC. Looking up the rest from reference TRBV5-1 and TRBJ2-7 gives the full variable domain: KAGVTQTPRYLIKTRGQQVTLSCSPISGHRSVSWYQQTPGQGLQFLFEYFSETQRNKGNFPGRFSGRQFSNSRSEMNVSTLELGDSALYLCASSLARGGEYEQYFGPGTRLTVT.

This clone was seen only once. The rearrangement uses TRBV6-5 and TRBJ2-1; 14 bases are a match to TRBD2. The V gene end was trimmed by 6 bases and the J gene end by 9 bases; junction bases not matched to a gene: 7. Per germline, CDR1 MNHEY and CDR2 SVGAGI. The CDR3 sequence is 15 residues long. For the CDR3, the DNA is TGTGCCAGCAGCAGACTAGCGGGGGGGCCGGGTGAGCAGTTCTTC. It translates to CASSRLAGGPGEQFF.